This is a list of T cell receptor beta chains from one sample in a study of cytomegalovirus exposure and HLA in healthy donors. The method was immunoSEQ multiplex PCR; TCRdb's version includes in-frame clones alone and lacks a portion of them. The sample records hundreds of thousands of clones, about 78% being singletons. Material: PBMCs. The receptors come from a male donor in good health and CMV-seronegative. The CDR3 runs from the conserved cysteine through the conserved F or W. Each record gives: D gene, V gene, clone size, J gene, CDR3 DNA, CDR3 protein. A D gene is named only where the DNA matches it firmly. Some rows have no size entry. The others give once, few or many, or a class for an expanded clone.

>-|TRBV4-2|-|TRBJ1-2
TGTGCCAGCAGCCAAGACCCGCGGGGCTACACCTTC
CASSQDPRGYTF
>-|TRBV29-1|-|TRBJ2-1
TGCAGCGTTGAGAAGCCCGGGGTGAGCAATGAGCAGTTCTTC
CSVEKPGVSNEQFF
>-|TRBV5-1|-|TRBJ2-5
TGCGCCAGCAGCCCCCTAGGGGGGGAGAGCGAGGCCCAGTACTTC
CASSPLGGESEAQYF
>TRBD1|TRBV5-1|-|TRBJ1-4
TGCGCCAGCAGCTTTCGGACAGGGGGCGAAAAACTGTTTTTT
CASSFRTGGEKLFF
>-|TRBV5-1|-|TRBJ1-1
TGCGCCAGCAGCTTACTTCAGGTTAAGTCTGCTGAAGCTTTCTTT
CASSLLQVKSAEAFF
>-|TRBV21-1|-|TRBJ1-3
TGTGCCAGCAGGGCCGGGACAGGGGGCAGGTACACCATATATTTT
CASRAGTGGRYTIYF
>TRBD2|TRBV7-3|-|TRBJ2-7
TGTGCCAGCAGCCCCAGGGAGGGAAGCTCCTACGAGCAGTACTTC
CASSPREGSSYEQYF
>-|TRBV29-1|-|TRBJ2-3
TGCAGCGGGCTCACCCCAATTCTCACAGATACGCAGTATTTT
CSGLTPILTDTQYF
>-|TRBV5-4|-|TRBJ1-1
TGTGCCAGCAGCAAACAAAACACTGAAGCTTTCTTT
CASSKQNTEAFF
>TRBD2|TRBV9|-|TRBJ2-7
TGTGCCAGCAGCGTATGGGGACTAGCGGGAGATTACGAGCAGTACTTC
CASSVWGLAGDYEQYF
>TRBD2|TRBV29-1|-|TRBJ2-7
TGCAGCGCTGCCCCCAGCGGGAGGGCCGGCGAGCAGTACTTC
CSAAPSGRAGEQYF
>TRBD2|TRBV5-1|-|TRBJ2-3
TGCGCCAGCAGCAGGGGACTAGCGGGAGAAGGTACGCAGTATTTT
CASSRGLAGEGTQYF
>-|TRBV19|-|TRBJ2-1
TGTGCCAGTAGTGTAAGGGGTGCACTTAGGGATGAGCAGTTCTTC
CASSVRGALRDEQFF
>-|TRBV29-1|-|TRBJ1-1
TGCAGCCTTAAACCGGGGTCGGGTGAAGCTTTCTTT
CSLKPGSGEAFF
>-|TRBV19|-|TRBJ1-4
TGTGCCAGTAGTAAAGGCCCGGGGTCCGGTGAAAAACTGTTTTTT
CASSKGPGSGEKLFF
>-|TRBV5-1|-|TRBJ2-5
TGCGCCAGCAGCGCCTTACTAGACCCTGGGGAGACCCAGTACTTC
CASSALLDPGETQYF
>-|TRBV11-3|-|TRBJ2-1
TGTGCCAGCAGCCCCGGACAGCTAGACGCTGAGCAGTTCTTC
CASSPGQLDAEQFF
>TRBD1|TRBV5-1|-|TRBJ1-1
TGCGCCAGCAGCCCCGGACAGGGGGCGCCCACTGAAGCTTTCTTT
CASSPGQGAPTEAFF
>-|TRBV19|-|TRBJ1-5
TGTGCCAGTAGTATCGGGAGGAGAGGCCAGCCCCAGCATTTT
CASSIGRRGQPQHF
>-|TRBV6-5|-|TRBJ2-7
TGTGCCAGCAGTTACTCGACTCGGCTCGGCGAGCAGTACTTC
CASSYSTRLGEQYF
>-|TRBV27|-|TRBJ1-1
TGTGCCAGCAGTTTCGCAGCCGGGGAAGCTTTCTTT
CASSFAAGEAFF
>TRBD2|TRBV5-6|-|TRBJ2-2
TGTGCCAGCAGCGGAAAGAGCGGGAATCCGAACACCGGGGAGCTGTTTTTT
CASSGKSGNPNTGELFF
>TRBD1|TRBV2|-|TRBJ1-5
TGTGCCAGCACGCGACAGGGAGGCAATCAGCCCCAGCATTTT
CASTRQGGNQPQHF
>TRBD2|TRBV11-1|-|TRBJ2-1
TGTGCCAGCAGCTTCCTAGCGGGCGGCGGGGATGAGCAGTTCTTC
CASSFLAGGGDEQFF
>-|TRBV7-3|-|TRBJ1-6
TGTGCCAGCAGCGAAAACAGGCGTTCACCCCTCCACTTT
CASSENRRSPLHF
>TRBD1|TRBV10-3|-|TRBJ2-7
TGTGCCATCGGAGAAGGGACAGCGACTTACTACGAGCAGTACTTC
CAIGEGTATYYEQYF
>-|TRBV5-1|-|TRBJ1-3
TGCGCCAGCACGAAGGGAGGGTCTGGAAACACCATATATTTT
CASTKGGSGNTIYF
>TRBD2|TRBV5-6|-|TRBJ2-1
TGTGCCAGCAGCTACGGGACTAGCGAATACAATGAGCAGTTCTTC
CASSYGTSEYNEQFF
>-|TRBV5-4|-|TRBJ2-5
TGTGCCAGCAGCGTTAACCAAGAGACCCAGTACTTC
CASSVNQETQYF
>TRBD2|TRBV4-2|-|TRBJ2-2
TGTGCCAGCAGCCAAGAGGCGGGAGGGAACACCGGGGAGCTGTTTTTT
CASSQEAGGNTGELFF
>-|TRBV30|-|TRBJ2-7
TGTGCCTGGAGTGTAAACCCGGGGGACGAGCAGTACTTC
CAWSVNPGDEQYF
>TRBD1|TRBV10-2|-|TRBJ2-5
TGCGCCAGCCTTAGGACAGGGGGCTCGGAGACCCAGTACTTC
CASLRTGGSETQYF
>-|TRBV6-1|-|TRBJ1-5
TGTGCCAGCAGTGAAAGCTTCAAGGTCCTAGGGCCCCAGCATTTT
CASSESFKVLGPQHF
>TRBD1|TRBV9|-|TRBJ1-3
TGTGCCAGCAGCGTAGATGGGACAGGGGCTGGAAACACCATATATTTT
CASSVDGTGAGNTIYF
>-|TRBV2|-|TRBJ2-6
TGTGCCAGCAGTACCGTAGCGAACTCTGGGGCCAACGTCCTGACTTTC
CASSTVANSGANVLTF
>TRBD1|TRBV6-1|-|TRBJ1-5
TGTGCCAGCAGTGACAGAGACAGGGGTAGCAATCAGCCCCAGCATTTT
CASSDRDRGSNQPQHF
>-|TRBV6-6|-|TRBJ1-2
TGTGCCAGCAGCCCGGACACTCGCTCTGGGGGCTACACCTTC
CASSPDTRSGGYTF
>-|TRBV5-5|once|TRBJ1-3
TGTGCCAGCAGCTTGGGGGCAGGCCTCTCTGGAAACACCATATATTTT
CASSLGAGLSGNTIYF
>-|TRBV28|-|TRBJ1-2
TGTGCCAGCAGTTTATGGGGGCGTAGGGGCTACACCTTC
CASSLWGRRGYTF
>-|TRBV6-1|-|TRBJ2-7
TGTGCCAGCAGTCTTCGGGGGTCCTACGAGCAGTACTTC
CASSLRGSYEQYF
>TRBD1|TRBV19|-|TRBJ2-2
TGTGCCAGTACTGAGGGGGCCCGGGAGCTGTTTTTT
CASTEGARELFF
>-|TRBV7-7|-|TRBJ2-1
TGTGCTAGCAGCTCAGGGGCTACACCCTACAATGAGCAGTTCTTC
CASSSGATPYNEQFF
>TRBD2|TRBV4-1|few|TRBJ2-7
TGCGCCAGCAGCCAAGATCGGACGGTAGCGGGAGGCCGAAGATCCTACGAGCAGTACTTC
CASSQDRTVAGGRRSYEQYF
>-|TRBV5-1|once|TRBJ2-1
TGCGCCAGCAGCGCCCCTGGAGCGGCCAATGAGCAGTTCTTC
CASSAPGAANEQFF
>-|TRBV7-9|-|TRBJ2-2
TGTTCCAGCAGCTTACGCGTTACCGGGGAGCTGTTTTTT
CSSSLRVTGELFF
>TRBD2|TRBV7-9|-|TRBJ2-3
TGTGCCAGCAGCTTAGGGCGGGAGAGTGTCCTCACAGATACGCAGTATTTT
CASSLGRESVLTDTQYF
>-|TRBV7-2|-|TRBJ2-2
TGTGCCAGCAGCTTAGCGGGCCCGAACACCGGGGAGCTGTTTTTT
CASSLAGPNTGELFF
>-|TRBV7-9|-|TRBJ2-5
TGTGCCAGCAGCTTATTCGCAGGGGGGAAGGAGACCCAGTACTTC
CASSLFAGGKETQYF
>-|TRBV7-3|-|TRBJ1-5
TGTGCCAGCAGCCTTCAGGGCGATCAGCCCCAGCATTTT
CASSLQGDQPQHF
>-|TRBV9|-|TRBJ2-1
TGTGCCAGCAGCGCTCCTAAGGGATTAGCGGTTAAGGATGAGCAGTTCTTC
CASSAPKGLAVKDEQFF
>TRBD2|TRBV15|-|TRBJ2-4
TGTGCCACCAAGGCGGGAGCGGGAAACATTCAGTACTTC
CATKAGAGNIQYF
>TRBD1|TRBV6-6|-|TRBJ2-7
TGTGCCAGCTCCCGACAGGGCGTAAACGAGCAGTACTTC
CASSRQGVNEQYF
>TRBD1|TRBV28|-|TRBJ2-7
TGTGCCAGCGGCCCGGGGACAGATTACGAGCAGTACTTC
CASGPGTDYEQYF
>TRBD2|TRBV19|-|TRBJ2-1
TGTGCCAGTAGTATAGAAAGGGGACTAGCGGGAGCGAATGAGCAGTTCTTC
CASSIERGLAGANEQFF
>-|TRBV2|-|TRBJ2-1
TGTGCCAGCAGCGGGGAATTCGAGGCGGAGCAGTTCTTC
CASSGEFEAEQFF